These 11 T cell receptor beta chains were all obtained from the same sample, sequenced in a study of blood T cell repertoires in COVID-19. The assay was immunoSEQ multiplex PCR, and TCRdb's table has in-frame clones only and misses some. Here the sample spans under 200,000 clones, 80% to 85% being singletons. Sequenced input: peripheral blood. Every receptor here comes from a woman in her 70s with COVID-19, enrolled during active disease.

The V and J genes are TRBV29-1 and TRBJ1-3; TRBD1 agrees at 7 bases. Germline CDR1 and CDR2: SQVTM and ANQGSEA. CDR3 size: 15 residues. The V gene end was trimmed by 5 bases and the J gene end by 1 base; junction bases not matched to a gene: 8. CDR3 sequence reads: CSVMDRSTSGNTIYF. The CDR3 nucleotides are TGCAGCGTTATGGACAGGAGTACTTCTGGAAACACCATATATTTT.

This rearrangement joins TRBV5-1 to TRBJ1-2; 11 bases match TRBD1. CDR3 length: 16 residues. CDR1 is SGHRS, CDR2 YFSETQ, per germline. Losses at the gene ends were 0 bases for V and 5 bases for J; bases not matched to a gene: 6. The CDR3 nucleotides read TGCGCCAGCAGCTTGGGGCTTGGACAGGGGGCATATGGCTACACCTTC. Its protein is CASSLGLGQGAYGYTF.

V and J are TRBV5-8 and TRBJ1-5; no clear D. Germline CDR1 SGHTS, CDR2 YDEGEE. This CDR3 comprises 12 residues. The V end lost 5 bases, the J end lost 7 bases, and 10 bases lay between the germline ends. The CDR3: CASSRRNQPQHF. DNA of the CDR3: TGTGCCAGCAGTCGGAGGAACCAGCCCCAGCATTTT.

This clone was observed once. This chain uses TRBV5-1 with TRBJ2-1, with TRBD2 identical over 14 bases. The junction had 3 bases not matched to a gene; V was cut back by 5 bases and J by 8 bases. The V gene's germline CDR1 is SGHRS and CDR2 YFSETQ. The CDR3 length is 14 residues. The CDR3 loop reads CASSGTSGGDEQFF. The CDR3 DNA is TGCGCCAGCAGTGGGACTAGCGGGGGTGATGAGCAGTTCTTC.

This sequence joins TRBV28 and TRBJ2-1; 9 bases align to TRBD1. J gave up 6 bases and V 3 bases, and 6 bases lay outside the gene matches. CDR3 length: 15 residues. Germline CDR1 reads MDHEN; CDR2 reads SYDVKM. The CDR3 DNA sequence: TGTGCCAGCAGTTTTGGGACAGGGCAAACCAATGAGCAGTTCTTC. It codes for CASSFGTGQTNEQFF.

CDR3 loop: CASSQWDRGPEKLFF. CDR3 sequence (DNA): TGTGCCAGCAGCCAGTGGGACAGGGGCCCTGAAAAACTGTTTTTT. This chain uses TRBV4-2 with TRBJ1-4, with 10 bases identical to TRBD1. CDR1 LGHNA and CDR2 YNFKEQ come from the germline V gene. This CDR3 region has 15 residues. V trimming: 3 bases; J trimming: 7 bases; junction bases outside the gene matches: 5.

This chain links TRBV2 with TRBJ1-3, with D possibly TRBD1 on 6 matching bases. The CDR3 contains 14 residues. The germline CDR1 and CDR2 sequences are SNHLY and FYNNEI. The ends were cut back, 6 bases at V and 4 bases at J, with 13 bases in the middle. The CDR3 here is CASRNRDKGNTIYF. Here the CDR3 DNA reads TGTGCCAGCAGAAACCGGGACAAAGGAAACACCATATATTTT.

This chain joins TRBV7-8 and TRBJ2-5; D perhaps matches TRBD2 (7 bases). The CDR3 spans 16 residues. Germline-derived CDR1 and CDR2 are SGHVS and FQNEAQ. V was cut by 5 bases and J by 5 bases, with 21 bases left in between. The DNA of the CDR3 is TGTGCCAGCAGCGTACCGCCCGGGGGGCCGCAGGAGACCCAGTACTTC. Protein: CASSVPPGGPQETQYF.

This sequence joins TRBV16 and TRBJ1-1; 8 bases agree with TRBD1. The J segment lost 5 bases and the V segment lost 1 base, leaving 6 bases of the junction unmatched. The V gene's germline CDR1 is KGHSY and CDR2 FQNENV. The CDR3 loop spans 15 amino acids. CDR3 DNA sequence: TGTGCCAGCAGCCAATTCCAGGGGGCAGGGACTGAAGCTTTCTTT. Its translation: CASSQFQGAGTEAFF.

The V and J genes are TRBV6-5 and TRBJ1-3, with 7 bases that match TRBD1. The V segment lost 8 bases and the J segment 7 bases; nucleotides outside the gene matches: 14. The CDR3 runs 15 residues. The germline V gene encodes CDR1 MNHEY and CDR2 SVGAGI. The DNA for the CDR3 is TGTGCCAGCCAAGGCCCGGACAGGTTGCGGAACACCATATATTTT. Its translation: CASQGPDRLRNTIYF.

In regard to this clone: Because the CDR3's place on the DNA is in doubt, the DNA is left out and the CDR3 is given as listed by TCRdb. V and J are TRBV24-1 and TRBJ1-4. The CDR3 comprises 14 residues, both ends counted. Germline-derived CDR1 and CDR2 are KGHDR and SFDVKD. This CDR3 reads CSPGPGGFTKNCFF.